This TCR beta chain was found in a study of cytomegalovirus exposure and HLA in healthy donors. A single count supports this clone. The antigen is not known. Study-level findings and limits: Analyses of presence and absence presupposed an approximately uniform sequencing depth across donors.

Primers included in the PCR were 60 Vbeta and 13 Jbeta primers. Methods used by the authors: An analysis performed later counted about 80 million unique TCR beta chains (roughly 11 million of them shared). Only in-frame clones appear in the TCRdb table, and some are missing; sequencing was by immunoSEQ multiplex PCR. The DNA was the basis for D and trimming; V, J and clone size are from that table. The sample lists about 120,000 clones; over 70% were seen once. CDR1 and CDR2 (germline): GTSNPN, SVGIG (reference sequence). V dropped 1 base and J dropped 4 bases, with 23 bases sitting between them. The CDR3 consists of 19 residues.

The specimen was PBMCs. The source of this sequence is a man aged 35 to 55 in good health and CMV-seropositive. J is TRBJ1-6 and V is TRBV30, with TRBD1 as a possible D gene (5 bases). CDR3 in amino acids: CAWSGRGADSSQYNSPLHF. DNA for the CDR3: TGTGCCTGGAGTGGAAGGGGCGCAGATTCCTCACAATATAATTCACCCCTCCACTTT. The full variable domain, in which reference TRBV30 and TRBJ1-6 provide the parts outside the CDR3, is SQTIHQWPATLVQPVGSPLSLECTVEGTSNPNLYWYRQAAGRGLQLLFYSVGIGQISSEVPQNLSASRPQDRQFILSSKKLLLSDSGFYLCAWSGRGADSSQYNSPLHFGNGTRLTVT.